The sequence of this TCR beta chain was determined in a study of T-cell reconstitution after alpha-beta-depleted transplantation in children. Study conclusions and caveats: It was surviving recipient T cells and thymic progenitors that gave some patients high TCRbeta diversity at day 60.

The CDR3 runs 14 residues. V shed 3 bases and J shed 3 bases, with 11 bases lying between them. The sample holds a few counts of this clonotype. No antigen is known for it. Preparation of the TCRbeta library used unique molecular identifiers. One entry per CDR3 protein, called by TCRdb with MiXCR from the PCR reads. The sample holds roughly 350,000 distinct CDR3 sequences; roughly 15% are singletons and the top ten take roughly 40%. Sample: PBMCs, mostly from graft donor cells, taken 360 days after TCRalphabeta/CD19-depleted stem cell transplant. The chain joins TRBV12-3 or TRBV12-4 to TRBJ1-1; D not resolved. The sequence derives from a male patient aged 2-10 years who had a stem cell transplant for acute lymphoblastic leukemia, so the T cells may come from the graft donor. In DNA form, the CDR3 reads TGTGCCAGCAGTTTCTTCTTAAAGGACACTGAAGCTTTCTTT. Translation: CASSFFLKDTEAFF.